This TCR beta chain was documented in a study of blood T cells in healthy people across ages. About this clonotype itself: The conserved closing phenylalanine or tryptophan is absent in this CDR3, likely reflecting a read error.

Germline CDR1 and CDR2: DFQATT and SNEGSKA (reference sequence). After removal of 1 base from V and 9 bases from J, the junction contained 8 bases not matched to a gene. The CDR3 spans 14 residues. It was with a sample-barcoded 5' primer and a J-beta primer mix that a second PCR of roughly 6 to 12 cycles was run. Every cDNA molecule carried a tag from a template-switch adaptor bearing 12 random nucleotides. From the 5' RACE reads, TCRdb called clonotypes with MiXCR, one entry per CDR3 protein. The repertoire has 750,000 or so distinct CDR3 sequences, approximately 25% of them found once; the top ten carry 8% to 10%. The same sample was also used in a study of T cells of mothers and their children. That source reports: The extracted RNA was employed in its entirety for cDNA synthesis, at around 1.4 ug per 15 ul. Approximately 2.7 million TCR beta reads per child versus over 8 million per mother. The study found slightly higher but non-significant overlap in related versus unrelated mother-child pairs.

Material: blood. The sequence was obtained from a boy younger than 18 in good health. V is TRBV20-1 and J is TRBJ2-1; 8 bases align to TRBD2. CDR3 loop: CSARAVGRAGEQFL. The CDR3 DNA sequence: TGCAGTGCTAGAGCGGTCGGGAGGGCCGGTGAGCAGTTCCTC.